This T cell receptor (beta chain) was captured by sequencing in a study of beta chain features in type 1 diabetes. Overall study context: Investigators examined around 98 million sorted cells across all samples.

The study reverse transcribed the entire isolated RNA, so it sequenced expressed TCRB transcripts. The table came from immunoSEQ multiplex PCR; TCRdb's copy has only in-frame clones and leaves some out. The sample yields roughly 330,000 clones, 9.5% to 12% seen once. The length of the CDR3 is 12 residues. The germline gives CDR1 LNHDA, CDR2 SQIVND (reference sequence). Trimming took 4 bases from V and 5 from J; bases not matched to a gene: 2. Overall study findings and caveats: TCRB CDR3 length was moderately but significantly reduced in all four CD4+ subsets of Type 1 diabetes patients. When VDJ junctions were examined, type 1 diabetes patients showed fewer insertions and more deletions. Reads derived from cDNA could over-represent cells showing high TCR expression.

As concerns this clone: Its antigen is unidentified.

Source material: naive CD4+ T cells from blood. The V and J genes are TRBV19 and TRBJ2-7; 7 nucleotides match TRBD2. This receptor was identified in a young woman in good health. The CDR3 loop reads CASSTTSDEQYF. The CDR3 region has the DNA TGTGCCAGTAGTACTACTAGCGACGAGCAGTACTTC.